This T cell receptor (beta chain) was sequenced for a study of T cells after yellow fever vaccination. Germline V gene lookup returns CDR1 MGHDK and CDR2 SYGVNS. This CDR3 region has 15 residues. Trimming shortened V by 5 bases and J by 6 bases, and 16 bases separated the two germline ends. Remarks on this clonotype: No antigen is known for it.

It was through 5'RACE template switching that TCR cDNA was made, with a universal primer site and UMIs added. TCRdb redid the calling of the 5' RACE reads with MiXCR, one entry per CDR3 protein. The repertoire holds a few hundred thousand distinct CDR3 sequences, with roughly 4% as singletons. General study results and limits: The secondary response peaked faster, at day 5 versus 15, but was weaker. Only a minor proportion of clonotypes was detected across both CD4 and CD8 compartments. Clones from primary vaccination mostly reappeared after the booster (around 96% CD4, around 90% CD8).

The chain recombines TRBV25-1 with TRBJ2-2; D is possibly TRBD1 or TRBD2 (5 bases each). This sequence was found in a man aged 18 to 30 who received the YFV17D yellow fever vaccine. Sequencing used PBMCs, obtained 5 days after the yellow fever booster vaccination. For the CDR3, the DNA is TGTGCCAGCAGTAGCGCCGGGACCGTGTCCGGGGAGCTGTTTTTT. Amino acids: CASSSAGTVSGELFF.